This T cell receptor beta chain was identified during a study of regulatory T cells in long-lasting Graves disease. This clonotype was recorded many times. Its target is not known. Time point: newly diagnosed GD, antithyroid drugs for less than 3 months. RNA from PBMCs was the source of the TCR library. Libraries of TCR beta came from iRepertoire HTBI primers plus Arm-PCR of CDR3 regions. One entry per CDR3 protein results from TCRdb running MiXCR on the multiplex PCR reads. This sample yields a few hundred thousand distinct CDR3 sequences, of which 15% are seen a single time; approximately 8% belongs to the top ten. Study observations and caveats: Less diverse TCR repertoires were seen in persistent Graves' patients than in newly diagnosed ones. Only peripheral blood was studied, not thyroid tissue. Favored gene segments in persistent disease were TRBV28, TRBJ1-2 and TRBJ2-5.

The CDR3 length is 14 residues. V dropped 1 base and J dropped 8; count of bases not matched to a gene: 6. Germline loops: CDR1 DFQATT, CDR2 SNEGSKA (reference sequence). This sample also appeared in a second study, on T cells in Graves' hyperthyroidism and ophthalmopathy. That source notes: In patients aged 18 to 65, hyperthyroidism was newly diagnosed, with duration under 2 months.

This TCR was recovered from a woman aged 40 to 49 with Graves disease. The chain uses TRBV20-1 and TRBJ2-1; 9 bases fit TRBD2. This sample comprised peripheral blood mononuclear cells (PBMCs), obtained at new diagnosis, from a patient treated with antithyroid drugs. The CDR3 sequence is CSARGLAGRDEQFF. In DNA form, the CDR3 reads TGCAGTGCTAGAGGTCTAGCGGGAAGGGATGAGCAGTTCTTC.